Below are 26 T cell receptor beta chains sequenced from a single sample in a study of blood T cells in healthy people across ages (dated by TCRdb to between 2015 and 2017). The library was produced with 5' RACE. Reads for this sample came from an Illumina HiSeq 2500. A second about 7 to 12 cycle PCR used a sample-barcoded 5' primer and a J-beta primer mix. The public sequencing data were trimmed at Q25 with fastp and processed into clonotypes with MiXCR by TCRdb, which kept only in-frame beta chains. Every CDR3 protein is listed once, alongside the most common genes and DNA of its rows. Recorded for this sample are some 640,000 distinct CDR3 sequences; about half of them occurred a single time. Of the sample, 25% to 35% is held by the ten largest clones. Sequences were obtained from blood. These TCRs come from a woman in her sixties in good health.

The CDR3 nucleotides read TGCGCCAGCAGCCAAGATCGCGGACCCTCCCGGGAGCTGTTTTTT. Amino acids: CASSQDRGPSRELFF. The genes are TRBV4-3 and TRBJ1-4; D gene ambiguous. The J call may be wrong; the DNA end is better matched by TRBJ2-2. Germline values: CDR1 LGHNA, CDR2 YSLEER. CDR3 size: 15 residues.

This clonotype was observed a handful of times. The chain uses TRBV7-2 and TRBJ2-7, with a tentative D call TRBD2 (7 bases). V was shortened by 5 bases and J by 4 bases, with 18 bases between the two germline ends. This CDR3 is built from 15 residues. Germline-derived CDR1 and CDR2 are SGHTA and FQGNSA. CDR3 sequence: CASSRPGGAVYEQYF. CDR3 nucleotide sequence: TGTGCCAGCAGCCGTCCTGGGGGGGCAGTTTACGAGCAGTACTTC.

The V gene is TRBV7-2, the J gene TRBJ1-1; tentatively, D is TRBD1 (6 bases). CDR1 and CDR2 (germline): SGHTA, FQGNSA. V lost 4 bases and J lost 4, with 25 bases in between. The CDR3 totals 18 residues. The CDR3 here is CASSSPLTQPTGATEAFF. CDR3 in DNA: TGTGCCAGCAGCTCCCCCCTAACTCAACCCACGGGGGCCACTGAAGCTTTCTTT.

The genes are TRBV3-1 and TRBJ2-1; the match to TRBD2 covers 15 bases. The J call is in doubt because the DNA end fits TRBJ2-7 better. CDR1 LGHDT and CDR2 YNNKEL come from the germline V gene (reference sequence). The CDR3 spans 18 residues. The CDR3 DNA reads as TGTGCCAGCAGCCAATACCCGCCAGGACTAGCGGGAGGGGGTGAGCAGTACTTC. Encoded protein: CASSQYPPGLAGGGEQYF.

This rearrangement joins TRBV5-1 to TRBJ1-5; D is perhaps TRBD1 (6 bases). CDR3 size: 13 residues. The germline V gene encodes CDR1 SGHRS and CDR2 YFSETQ. V was shortened by 3 bases and J by 4 bases, with 8 bases between the two germline ends. CDR3 nucleotides: TGCGCCAGCAGCTCAGGACAGAATCAGCCCCAGCATTTT. It encodes CASSSGQNQPQHF. Based on the CDR3 plus reference TRBV5-1 and TRBJ1-5, the full variable domain is KAGVTQTPRYLIKTRGQQVTLSCSPISGHRSVSWYQQTPGQGLQFLFEYFSETQRNKGNFPGRFSGRQFSNSRSEMNVSTLELGDSALYLCASSSGQNQPQHFGDGTRLSIL.

The gene calls are TRBV7-3 and TRBJ2-7; 7 bases are shared with TRBD1. Germline V lookup: CDR1 SGHTA, CDR2 FQGTGA. The CDR3 consists of 14 residues. Trimming took 1 base from V and 4 from J; bases not matched to a gene: 4. The CDR3 spells CASSLNRGEYEQYF. In DNA form, the CDR3 reads TGTGCCAGCAGCTTAAACAGGGGAGAGTACGAGCAGTACTTC.

Note on this clonotype: Germline is not matched at one junction end, which may reflect a read error. This chain connects TRBV15 to TRBJ2-6, with D tentatively TRBD2 (6 bases). CDR1 is LNHNV, CDR2 YYDKDF, per germline (reference sequence). The CDR3 spans 18 residues. CDR3 sequence: CATSRIAVRRSGADVLTF. For the CDR3, the DNA is TGTGCTACCAGCAGGATAGCGGTGAGAAGATCTGGGGCCGACGTCCTGACTTTC.

The chain has TRBV7-9 and TRBJ2-7; D gene ambiguous. With 5 bases removed from V and 2 bases from J, the gap between germline ends came to 10 bases. CDR1 and CDR2 (germline): SEHNR, FQNEAQ (reference sequence). This CDR3 is built from 13 residues. CDR3 in DNA: TGTGCCAGCAGCGATAGGCTAACCTACGAGCAGTACTTC. Protein sequence: CASSDRLTYEQYF.

The sample holds a few counts of this clonotype. In DNA, the CDR3 is TGTGCCAGCAGCTTAGGCCCCCTCTACGAGCAGTACTTC. As protein: CASSLGPLYEQYF. The rearrangement links TRBV7-2 to TRBJ2-5; D remains unclear. Gene TRBJ2-7 matches the end of the DNA better, so the J call may be wrong. The germline CDR1 and CDR2 sequences are SGHTA and FQGNSA. The CDR3 is 13 residues long.

The chain couples TRBV28 to TRBJ2-7, with D uncertain. This CDR3 has 12 residues. Deletions cut 7 bases from V and 3 bases from J, with 10 bases between. The germline V gene has CDR1 MDHEN and CDR2 SYDVKM. The CDR3 sequence: CASMAESYEQYF. The CDR3 region has the DNA TGTGCCAGCATGGCGGAAAGCTACGAGCAGTACTTC.

The CDR3 sequence is CATRAGGEETQYF. The CDR3 DNA reads as TGTGCCACTCGAGCGGGAGGGGAAGAGACCCAGTACTTC. This chain joins TRBV3-1 and TRBJ2-4; TRBD2 aligns across 10 bases. Near its end, the DNA agrees better with TRBJ2-5, so the J call may be wrong. CDR3 size: 13 residues. Germline CDR1 is LGHDT and CDR2 is YNNKEL (reference sequence).

V is TRBV7-2 and J is TRBJ1-5, with D possibly being TRBD1 (5 bases). The CDR3 has 16 residues. Germline loops: CDR1 SGHTA, CDR2 FQGNSA. Trimming removed 5 bases from V and 0 bases from J, with 14 bases in between. The CDR3: CASSPGGSFSNQPQHF. CDR3 in DNA: TGTGCCAGCAGCCCCGGGGGGTCATTTAGCAATCAGCCCCAGCATTTT. Using reference TRBV7-2 and TRBJ1-5 for the parts outside the CDR3, the full variable domain is GAGVSQSPSNKVTEKGKDVELRCDPISGHTALYWYRQSLGQGLEFLIYFQGNSAPDKSGLPSDRFSAERTGGSVSTLTIQRTQQEDSAVYLCASSPGGSFSNQPQHFGDGTRLSIL.

This rearrangement joins TRBV6-1 to TRBJ2-1, with D possibly matching TRBD2 (5 bases). The germline V gene has CDR1 MNHNS and CDR2 SASEGT. V was pared by 4 bases and J by 4 bases, with 14 bases between. The CDR3 runs to 15 residues. CDR3: CASSVQRTLYNEQFF. The CDR3 DNA follows: TGTGCCAGCAGTGTACAGCGGACCCTGTACAATGAGCAGTTCTTC.

The V call is TRBV27, the J call TRBJ2-1, with TRBD2 as a possible D gene (6 bases). The germline V gene encodes CDR1 MNHEY and CDR2 SMNVEV (reference sequence). Trimming cost V 3 bases and J 10 bases, with 13 bases left between them. This CDR3 has 13 residues. The CDR3 DNA reads TGTGCCAGCAGTTTTTTTGGGACTCGCGAGCAGTTCTTC. As protein: CASSFFGTREQFF.

This clonotype was found a few times. V is TRBV19 and J is TRBJ2-4, with 8 positions matching TRBD1. Trimming at V came to 7 bases and at J to 0 bases, leaving 5 bases not matched to a gene. The CDR3 is 15 amino acids. Looked up from germline, CDR1 is LNHDA and CDR2 is SQIVND (reference sequence). CDR3 loop: CASTQGAIAKNIQYF. The CDR3, as DNA: TGTGCCAGTACCCAGGGGGCGATAGCCAAAAACATTCAGTACTTC. Complete variable domain (other parts from reference TRBV19 and TRBJ2-4): DGGITQSPKYLFRKEGQNVTLSCEQNLNHDAMYWYRQDPGQGLRLIYYSQIVNDFQKGDIAEGYSVSREKKESFPLTVTSAQKNPTAFYLCASTQGAIAKNIQYFGAGTRLSVL.

The rearrangement links TRBV7-9 to TRBJ1-2, with 9 bases lining up with TRBD1. V shed 4 bases and J 4 bases; nucleotides not matched to a gene: 7. CDR1 and CDR2 from the germline V gene are SEHNR and FQNEAQ (reference sequence). This CDR3 is built from 15 residues. CDR3: CASSSIRQGGYGYTF. DNA of the CDR3: TGTGCCAGCAGCTCCATTCGACAGGGGGGCTATGGCTACACCTTC.

The chain has TRBV7-9 and TRBJ2-5, with TRBD1 matching over 8 bases. CDR3 length equals 14 residues. J lost 11 bases, V lost 5 bases, and 13 bases had no gene match. Germline CDR1 and CDR2: SEHNR and FQNEAQ (reference sequence). The DNA for the CDR3 is TGTGCCAGCAGCGCAGGGGGCTCTACGCGAGAGCAGTACTTC. Protein sequence: CASSAGGSTREQYF.

The chain couples TRBV5-1 to TRBJ2-1; 10 bases are shared with TRBD2. V dropped 2 bases and J dropped 9; count of bases not matched to a gene: 26. CDR3 size: 21 residues. CDR1 and CDR2 (germline): SGHRS, YFSETQ. CDR3 DNA sequence: TGCGCCAGCAGCTTTCTCCCCTTTTCAGGGCTAGCGGGAGATCCTCGAGGTGAGCAGTTCTTC. Protein sequence: CASSFLPFSGLAGDPRGEQFF.

V usage is TRBV21-1 and J usage is TRBJ2-1; the table's D call, TRBD2, has no DNA check behind it. TRBV21-1 is deemed a pseudogene. The CDR3 spans 15 residues. Written as DNA, the CDR3 is TGTGCCAGCAGCAATACTAGCGGGCGATACAATGAGCAGTTCTTC. This codes for CASSNTSGRYNEQFF.

The V and J genes are TRBV12-3 or TRBV12-4 and TRBJ1-1; D not certain. This CDR3 is 13 amino acids long. Trimming removed 3 bases at V and 2 bases at J, with 7 bases between. CDR3 sequence reads: CASSFGENTEAFF. DNA of the CDR3: TGTGCCAGCAGTTTTGGGGAAAACACTGAAGCTTTCTTT.

The CDR3 loop is CASSPEGWSSDMNTEAFF. CDR3 coding DNA: TGTGCCAGCAGCCCCGAGGGCTGGAGCAGTGACATGAACACTGAAGCTTTCTTT. The gene calls are TRBV3-1 and TRBJ1-1, with D unresolved. CDR1 and CDR2 (germline): LGHDT, YNNKEL (reference sequence). Trimming pared 4 bases from V and 0 bases from J, leaving 21 bases between. There are 18 residues in the CDR3.

J is TRBJ2-1 and V is TRBV6-2 or TRBV6-3, with TRBD2 matching over 12 bases. The CDR3 has 17 amino acids. J lost 8 bases, V lost 1 base, and 9 bases had no gene match. Germline lookup yields CDR1 MNHEY and CDR2 SVGEGT. The CDR3 DNA is TGTGCCAGCAGTTACTGGCTAGCGGGAGGGCGGAGGGATGAGCAGTTCTTC. It is translated as CASSYWLAGGRRDEQFF.

V is TRBV27 and J is TRBJ1-1, with 7 nucleotides matching TRBD1. There are 15 residues in the CDR3. CDR1 MNHEY and CDR2 SMNVEV come from the germline V gene (reference sequence). Trimming at V came to 6 bases and at J to 4 bases, leaving 11 bases not matched to a gene. CDR3 sequence (DNA): TGTGCCAGCAGACGAAACAGGGGAATTACCACTGAAGCTTTCTTT. Translation: CASRRNRGITTEAFF.

Here the CDR3 DNA reads TGCAGTGCTAGAGATAACAGGGGGTGGTGGGACTTGAACACTGAAGCTTTCTTT. Translated, it gives CSARDNRGWWDLNTEAFF. This chain links TRBV20-1 with TRBJ1-1; 8 bases match TRBD1. This CDR3 is built from 18 residues. V was clipped by 0 bases and J by 0 bases; unmatched bases: 12. The germline V gene encodes CDR1 DFQATT and CDR2 SNEGSKA (reference sequence).

This chain uses TRBV28 with TRBJ2-3; 12 bases line up with TRBD2. V lost 6 bases, J lost 3 bases, and 7 bases stayed unmatched. Germline V gives CDR1 MDHEN, CDR2 SYDVKM. The CDR3 totals 16 residues. In nucleotides, the CDR3 is TGTGCCAGCAGAACCAATCTAGCGGGAGGGACAGATACGCAGTATTTT. Protein: CASRTNLAGGTDTQYF.

This clonotype was seen only once. This rearrangement joins TRBV15 to TRBJ2-3, with TRBD2 as a possible D gene (5 bases). Germline V gene data show CDR1 as LNHNV and CDR2 as YYDKDF (reference sequence). The CDR3 is 14 residues long. Trimming cost V 4 bases and J 10 bases, with 18 bases left between them. Here the CDR3 DNA reads TGTGCCACCAGCAAATCAGCGGATGGGAAATCGCAGTATTTT. This sequence encodes CATSKSADGKSQYF. Full variable domain (remainder filled in from reference TRBV15 and TRBJ2-3): DAMVIQNPRYQVTQFGKPVTLSCSQTLNHNVMYWYQQKSSQAPKLLFHYYDKDFNNEADTPDNFQSRRPNTSFCFLDIRSPGLGDTAMYLCATSKSADGKSQYFGPGTRLTVL.